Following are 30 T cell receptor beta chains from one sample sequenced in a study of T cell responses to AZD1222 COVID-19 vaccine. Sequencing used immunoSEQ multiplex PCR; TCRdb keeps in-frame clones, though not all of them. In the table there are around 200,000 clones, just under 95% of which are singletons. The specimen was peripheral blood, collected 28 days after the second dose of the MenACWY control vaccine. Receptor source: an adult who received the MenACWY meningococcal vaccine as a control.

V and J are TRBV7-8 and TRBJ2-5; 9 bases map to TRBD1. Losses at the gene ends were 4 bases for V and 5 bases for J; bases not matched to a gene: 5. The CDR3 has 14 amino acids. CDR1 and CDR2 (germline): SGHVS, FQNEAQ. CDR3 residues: CASSWTGAPETQYF. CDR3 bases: TGTGCCAGCAGCTGGACAGGGGCCCCGGAGACCCAGTACTTC.

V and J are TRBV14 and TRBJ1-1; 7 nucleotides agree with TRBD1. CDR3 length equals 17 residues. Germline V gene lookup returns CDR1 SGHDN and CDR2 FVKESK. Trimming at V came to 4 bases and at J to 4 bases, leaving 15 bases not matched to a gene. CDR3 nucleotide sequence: TGTGCCAGCAGCCGAGGACAGGCGGCTGGTTGGGCCACTGAAGCTTTCTTT. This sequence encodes CASSRGQAAGWATEAFF. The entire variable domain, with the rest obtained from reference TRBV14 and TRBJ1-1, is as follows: EAGVTQFPSHSVIEKGQTVTLRCDPISGHDNLYWYRRVMGKEIKFLLHFVKESKQDESGMPNNRFLAERTGGTYSTLKVQPAELEDSGVYFCASSRGQAAGWATEAFFGQGTRLTVV.

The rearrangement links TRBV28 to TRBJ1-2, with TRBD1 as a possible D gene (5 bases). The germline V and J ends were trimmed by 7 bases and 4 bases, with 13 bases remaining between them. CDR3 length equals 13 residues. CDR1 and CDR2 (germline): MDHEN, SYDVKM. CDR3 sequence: CASMGLYRYGYTF. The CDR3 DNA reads TGTGCCAGCATGGGACTATATCGCTATGGCTACACCTTC.

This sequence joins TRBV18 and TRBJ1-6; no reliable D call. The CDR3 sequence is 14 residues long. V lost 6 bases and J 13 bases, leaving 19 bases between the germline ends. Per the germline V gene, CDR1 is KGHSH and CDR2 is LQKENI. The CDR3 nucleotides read TGTGCCAGCTCCCGGGTGAGGGCAAGGGATCCCCTCCACTTT. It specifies CASSRVRARDPLHF.

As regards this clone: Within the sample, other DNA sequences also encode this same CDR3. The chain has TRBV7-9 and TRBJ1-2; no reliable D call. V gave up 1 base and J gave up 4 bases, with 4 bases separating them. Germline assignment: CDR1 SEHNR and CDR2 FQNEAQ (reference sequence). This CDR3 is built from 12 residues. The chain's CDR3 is CASSLEGYGYTF. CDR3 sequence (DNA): TGTGCCAGCAGCTTAGAGGGCTATGGCTACACCTTC.

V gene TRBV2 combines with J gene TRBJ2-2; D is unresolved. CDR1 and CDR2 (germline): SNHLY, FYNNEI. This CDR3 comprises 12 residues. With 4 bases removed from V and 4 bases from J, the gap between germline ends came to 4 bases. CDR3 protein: CASSGGTGELFF. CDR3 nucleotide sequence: TGTGCCAGCAGTGGGGGCACCGGGGAGCTGTTTTTT.

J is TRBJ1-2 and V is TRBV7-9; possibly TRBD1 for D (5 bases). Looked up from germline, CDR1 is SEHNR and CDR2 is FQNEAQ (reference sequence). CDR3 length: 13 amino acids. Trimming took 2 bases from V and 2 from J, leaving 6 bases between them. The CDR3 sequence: CASSLQGNYGYTF. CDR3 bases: TGTGCCAGCAGCTTACAGGGAAACTATGGCTACACCTTC.

CDR3: CASSIPDFQETQYF. In DNA, the CDR3 is TGTGCCAGCAGCATTCCGGACTTTCAAGAGACCCAGTACTTC. The chain is built from TRBV7-9 and TRBJ2-5; a weak D match, TRBD2 (5 bases). CDR3 length: 14 amino acids. Germline CDR1 is SEHNR and CDR2 is FQNEAQ (reference sequence). The V gene lost 5 bases and the J gene lost 2 bases, with 12 bases spanning the gap.

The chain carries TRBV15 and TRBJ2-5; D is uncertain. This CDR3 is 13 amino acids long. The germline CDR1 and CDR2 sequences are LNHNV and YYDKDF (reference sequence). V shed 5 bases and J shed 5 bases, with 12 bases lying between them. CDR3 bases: TGTGCCACCAGCGGTAACAGAGAGGAGACCCAGTACTTC. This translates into CATSGNREETQYF.

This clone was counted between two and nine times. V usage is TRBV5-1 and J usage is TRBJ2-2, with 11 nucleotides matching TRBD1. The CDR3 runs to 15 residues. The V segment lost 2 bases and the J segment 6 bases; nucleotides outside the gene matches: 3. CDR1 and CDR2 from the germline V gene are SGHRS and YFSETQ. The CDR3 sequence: CASSFGTGGSGELFF. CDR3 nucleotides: TGCGCCAGCAGCTTTGGGACAGGGGGATCCGGGGAGCTGTTTTTT.

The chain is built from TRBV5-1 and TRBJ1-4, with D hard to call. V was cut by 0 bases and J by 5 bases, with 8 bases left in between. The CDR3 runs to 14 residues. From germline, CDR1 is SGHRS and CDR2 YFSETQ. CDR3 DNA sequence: TGCGCCAGCAGCTTGGCGCAGGAAAATGAAAAACTGTTTTTT. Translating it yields CASSLAQENEKLFF.

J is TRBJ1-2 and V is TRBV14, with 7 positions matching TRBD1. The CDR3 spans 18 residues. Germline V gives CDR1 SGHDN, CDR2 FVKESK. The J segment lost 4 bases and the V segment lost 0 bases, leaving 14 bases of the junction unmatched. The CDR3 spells CASSQEKDSTGLFYGYTF. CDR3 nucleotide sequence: TGTGCCAGCAGCCAAGAGAAGGACTCGACAGGGCTTTTCTATGGCTACACCTTC.

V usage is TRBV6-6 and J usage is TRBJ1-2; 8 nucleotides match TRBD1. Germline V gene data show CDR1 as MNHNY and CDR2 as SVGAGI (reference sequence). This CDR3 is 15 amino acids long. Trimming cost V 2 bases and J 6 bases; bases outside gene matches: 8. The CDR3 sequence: CASSYADRDSDGYTF. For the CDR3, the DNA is TGTGCCAGCAGTTACGCGGACAGGGATTCGGATGGCTACACCTTC.

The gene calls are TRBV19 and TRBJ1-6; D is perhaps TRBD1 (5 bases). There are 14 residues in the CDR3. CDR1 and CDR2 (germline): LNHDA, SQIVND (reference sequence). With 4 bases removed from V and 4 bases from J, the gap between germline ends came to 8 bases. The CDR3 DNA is TGTGCCAGTAGTAACAGACAGTATAATTCACCCCTCCACTTT. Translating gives CASSNRQYNSPLHF. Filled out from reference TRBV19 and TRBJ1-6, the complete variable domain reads DGGITQSPKYLFRKEGQNVTLSCEQNLNHDAMYWYRQDPGQGLRLIYYSQIVNDFQKGDIAEGYSVSREKKESFPLTVTSAQKNPTAFYLCASSNRQYNSPLHFGNGTRLTVT.

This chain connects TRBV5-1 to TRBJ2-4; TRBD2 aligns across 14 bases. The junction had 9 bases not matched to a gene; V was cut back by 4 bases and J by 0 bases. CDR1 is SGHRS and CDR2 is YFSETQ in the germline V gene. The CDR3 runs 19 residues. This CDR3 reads CASSPEGLAGAIAKNIQYF. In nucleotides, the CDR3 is TGCGCCAGCAGCCCAGAGGGACTAGCGGGGGCCATAGCCAAAAACATTCAGTACTTC.

The CDR3 sequence: CASSPTVNTEAFF. The CDR3 DNA follows: TGTGCCAGCAGTCCGACAGTGAACACTGAAGCTTTCTTT. This rearrangement joins TRBV6-5 to TRBJ1-1; TRBD1 might be the D (5 bases). CDR3 length equals 13 residues. Per germline, CDR1 MNHEY and CDR2 SVGAGI. V lost 5 bases and J 0 bases, leaving 7 bases between the germline ends.

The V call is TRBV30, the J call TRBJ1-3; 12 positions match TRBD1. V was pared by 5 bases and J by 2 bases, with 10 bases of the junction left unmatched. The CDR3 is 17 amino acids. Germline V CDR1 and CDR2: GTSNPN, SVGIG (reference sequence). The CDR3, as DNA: TGTGCCTGGTGGGGACAGGGGGCAAGACACACTGGAAACACCATATATTTT. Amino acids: CAWWGQGARHTGNTIYF.

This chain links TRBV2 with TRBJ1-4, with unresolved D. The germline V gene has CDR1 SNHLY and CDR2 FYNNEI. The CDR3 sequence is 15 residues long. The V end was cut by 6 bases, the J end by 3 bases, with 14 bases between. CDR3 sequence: CASSDGGLSNEKLFF. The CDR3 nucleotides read TGTGCCAGCAGCGACGGTGGGCTCTCTAATGAAAAACTGTTTTTT.

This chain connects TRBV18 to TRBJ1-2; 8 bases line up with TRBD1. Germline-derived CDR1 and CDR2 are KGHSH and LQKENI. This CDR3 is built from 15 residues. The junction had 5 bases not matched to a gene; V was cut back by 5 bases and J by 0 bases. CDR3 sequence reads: CASSKDRAANYGYTF. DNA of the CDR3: TGTGCCAGCTCAAAGGACAGGGCCGCTAACTATGGCTACACCTTC.

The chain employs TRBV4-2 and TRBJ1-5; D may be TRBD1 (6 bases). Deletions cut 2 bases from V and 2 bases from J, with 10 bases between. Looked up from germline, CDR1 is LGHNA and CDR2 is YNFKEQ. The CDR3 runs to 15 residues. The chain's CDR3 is CASSQSQGGNQPQHF. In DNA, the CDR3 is TGTGCCAGCAGCCAATCACAGGGCGGCAATCAGCCCCAGCATTTT.

CDR3 nucleotide sequence: TGTGCCAGCAGCTTAGTATGGGGTAAGAACACTGAAGCTTTCTTT. Translating it yields CASSLVWGKNTEAFF. The V gene is TRBV7-8, the J gene TRBJ1-1; D is unresolved. CDR1 and CDR2 (germline): SGHVS, FQNEAQ. This CDR3 comprises 15 residues. Trimming took 1 base from V and 1 from J, leaving 10 bases between them.

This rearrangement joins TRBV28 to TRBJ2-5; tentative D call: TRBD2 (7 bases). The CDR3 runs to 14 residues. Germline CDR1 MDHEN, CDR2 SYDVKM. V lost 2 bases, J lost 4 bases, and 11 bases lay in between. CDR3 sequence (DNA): TGTGCCAGCAGTTTAACGGGGGGCGTAGAGACCCAGTACTTC. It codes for CASSLTGGVETQYF.

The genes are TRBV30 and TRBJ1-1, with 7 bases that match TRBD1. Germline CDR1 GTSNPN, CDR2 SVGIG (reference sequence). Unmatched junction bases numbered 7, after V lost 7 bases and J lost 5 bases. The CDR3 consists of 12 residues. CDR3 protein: CAFNRGSTEAFF. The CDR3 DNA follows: TGTGCCTTCAACAGGGGATCGACTGAAGCTTTCTTT.

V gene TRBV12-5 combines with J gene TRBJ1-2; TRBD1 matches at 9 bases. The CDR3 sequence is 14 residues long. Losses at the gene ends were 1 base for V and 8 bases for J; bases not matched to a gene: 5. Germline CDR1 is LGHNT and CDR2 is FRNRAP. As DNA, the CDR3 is TGTGCTAGTGGTTTGGAACAGGGGGCGCGAGGCTACACCTTC. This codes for CASGLEQGARGYTF.

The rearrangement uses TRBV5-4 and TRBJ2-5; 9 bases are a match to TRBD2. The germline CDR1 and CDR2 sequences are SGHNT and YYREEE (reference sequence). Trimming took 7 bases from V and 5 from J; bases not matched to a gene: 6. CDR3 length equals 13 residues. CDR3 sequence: CASGRGGPETQYF. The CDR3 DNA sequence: TGTGCCAGCGGGCGGGGGGGCCCTGAGACCCAGTACTTC.

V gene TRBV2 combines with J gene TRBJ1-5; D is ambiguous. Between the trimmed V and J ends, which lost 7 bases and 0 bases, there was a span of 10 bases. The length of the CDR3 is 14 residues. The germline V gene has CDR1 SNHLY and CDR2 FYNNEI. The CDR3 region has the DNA TGTGCCAGCACCCGTCTCAATAGCAATCAGCCCCAGCATTTT. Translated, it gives CASTRLNSNQPQHF.

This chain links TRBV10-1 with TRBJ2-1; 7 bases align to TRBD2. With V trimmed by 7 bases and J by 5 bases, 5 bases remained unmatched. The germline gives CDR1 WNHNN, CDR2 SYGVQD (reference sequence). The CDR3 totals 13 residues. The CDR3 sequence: CASNQRGNNEQFF. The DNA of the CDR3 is TGCGCCAGCAACCAGCGGGGAAACAATGAGCAGTTCTTC.

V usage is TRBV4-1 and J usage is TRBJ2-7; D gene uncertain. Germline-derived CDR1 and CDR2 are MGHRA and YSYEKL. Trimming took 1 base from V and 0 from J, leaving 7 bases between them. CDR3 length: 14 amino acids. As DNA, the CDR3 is TGCGCCAGCAGCCAAGCGTCGAGCTCCTACGAGCAGTACTTC. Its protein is CASSQASSSYEQYF.

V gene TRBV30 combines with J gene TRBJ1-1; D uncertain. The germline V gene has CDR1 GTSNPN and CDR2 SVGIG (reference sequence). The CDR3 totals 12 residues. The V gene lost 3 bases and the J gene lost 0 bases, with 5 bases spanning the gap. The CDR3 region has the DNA TGTGCCTGGAGGTACGTGAACACTGAAGCTTTCTTT. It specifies CAWRYVNTEAFF.

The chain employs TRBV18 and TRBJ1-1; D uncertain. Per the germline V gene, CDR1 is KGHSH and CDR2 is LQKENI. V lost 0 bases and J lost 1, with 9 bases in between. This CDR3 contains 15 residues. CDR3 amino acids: CASSPPGAENTEAFF. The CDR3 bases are TGTGCCAGCTCACCACCAGGAGCAGAGAACACTGAAGCTTTCTTT.